Below, 10 T cell receptor beta chains from the same sample are listed, as sequenced in a study of T cells in tuberculosis. Time point here: new active TB diagnosis, blood taken before or within 7 days of starting treatment. The protocol was immunoSEQ multiplex PCR, while the TCRdb copy is restricted to in-frame clones and leaves out a portion. This table holds roughly 35,000 clones, roughly nine tenths found once. The sample was PBMCs, taken at tuberculosis diagnosis. These TCRs come from an adult with tuberculosis. Some clones in this sample may be carry-over from other donors' samples.

This chain connects TRBV30 to TRBJ1-1; 8 bases agree with TRBD1. This CDR3 is built from 15 residues. V lost 4 bases to trimming and J lost 1 base; unmatched junction nucleotides: 8. CDR1 is GTSNPN, CDR2 SVGIG, per germline (reference sequence). CDR3 region: CAWTPADRENTEAFF. The CDR3, as DNA: TGTGCCTGGACCCCCGCGGACAGGGAGAACACTGAAGCTTTCTTT.

V usage is TRBV5-1 and J usage is TRBJ2-7; perhaps TRBD2 as D (6 bases). Germline V CDR1 and CDR2: SGHRS, YFSETQ. V was shortened by 4 bases and J by 5 bases, with 19 bases between the two germline ends. This CDR3 contains 15 residues. CDR3 nucleotides: TGCGCCAGCAGCCAACCGACTAGGGCGGGGAACGAGCAGTACTTC. This gives the protein CASSQPTRAGNEQYF. Looking up the rest from reference TRBV5-1 and TRBJ2-7 gives the full variable domain: KAGVTQTPRYLIKTRGQQVTLSCSPISGHRSVSWYQQTPGQGLQFLFEYFSETQRNKGNFPGRFSGRQFSNSRSEMNVSTLELGDSALYLCASSQPTRAGNEQYFGPGTRLTVT.

This chain joins TRBV2 and TRBJ2-1; D not certain. Trimming stripped 2 bases from V and 10 bases from J, with 3 bases between. This CDR3 comprises 10 residues. Germline V lookup: CDR1 SNHLY, CDR2 FYNNEI. The CDR3 region has the DNA TGTGCCAGCAGTGAACAGGAGCAGTTCTTC. Its translation is CASSEQEQFF.

CDR3 residues: CASSTGGAKEQFF. The CDR3 DNA reads TGTGCCAGCAGCACCGGGGGGGCTAAGGAGCAGTTCTTC. This rearrangement joins TRBV5-6 to TRBJ2-1; TRBD2 matches 8 bases. The ends lost 4 bases at V and 10 bases at J; junction bases unmatched: 7. CDR1 and CDR2 from the germline V gene are SGHDT and YYEEEE. The CDR3 spans 13 residues.

The gene calls are TRBV14 and TRBJ2-7, with 9 positions matching TRBD1. The CDR3 covers 16 residues. Germline lookup yields CDR1 SGHDN and CDR2 FVKESK. After removal of 2 bases from V and 7 bases from J, the junction contained 12 bases not matched to a gene. The CDR3 sequence is CASSQHLGQGRREQYF. CDR3 bases: TGTGCCAGCAGCCAACACCTGGGACAGGGAAGGAGGGAGCAGTACTTC.

V gene TRBV7-9 combines with J gene TRBJ2-1; D possibly corresponds to TRBD2 (6 bases). V shed 1 base and J shed 4 bases, with 8 bases lying between them. In germline, CDR1 is SEHNR, CDR2 FQNEAQ (reference sequence). The CDR3 consists of 14 residues. The chain's CDR3 is CASSLVTSYNEQFF. The CDR3 coding sequence is TGTGCCAGCAGCTTAGTGACTAGTTACAATGAGCAGTTCTTC.

This chain joins TRBV9 and TRBJ2-7, with D maybe TRBD1 (6 bases). CDR1 is SGDLS and CDR2 is YYNGEE in the germline V gene. The CDR3 totals 15 residues. The V end lost 3 bases, the J end lost 6 bases, and 19 bases lay between the germline ends. This chain's CDR3 is CASSAHDRQVREQYF. CDR3 nucleotides: TGTGCCAGCAGCGCCCACGACAGACAGGTCCGCGAGCAGTACTTC.

The chain joins TRBV5-1 to TRBJ2-2; 9 positions match TRBD1. Per the germline V gene, CDR1 is SGHRS and CDR2 is YFSETQ. Trimming cost V 2 bases and J 4 bases; bases outside gene matches: 9. The CDR3 has 17 residues. CDR3 sequence (DNA): TGCGCCAGCAGCTTATTGGTGCTGGACAGGGGCACCGGGGAGCTGTTTTTT. Translating it yields CASSLLVLDRGTGELFF. Complete variable domain (other parts from reference TRBV5-1 and TRBJ2-2): KAGVTQTPRYLIKTRGQQVTLSCSPISGHRSVSWYQQTPGQGLQFLFEYFSETQRNKGNFPGRFSGRQFSNSRSEMNVSTLELGDSALYLCASSLLVLDRGTGELFFGEGSRLTVL.

The rearrangement uses TRBV9 and TRBJ2-3, with D perhaps matching TRBD2 (6 bases). V lost 0 bases, J lost 0 bases, and 14 bases lay in between. Germline-derived CDR1 and CDR2 are SGDLS and YYNGEE. The CDR3 consists of 17 residues. The CDR3, as DNA: TGTGCCAGCAGCGTAGGGCTCATAGGAGGGAGCACAGATACGCAGTATTTT. Amino acid sequence: CASSVGLIGGSTDTQYF.

This rearrangement joins TRBV2 to TRBJ1-5; D may be TRBD1 (5 bases). The CDR3 contains 14 residues. Germline V gives CDR1 SNHLY, CDR2 FYNNEI. The V gene lost 3 bases and the J gene lost 7 bases, with 13 bases spanning the gap. DNA of the CDR3: TGTGCCAGCAGTGAGGGAAGGGGTGGCCAGCCCCAGCATTTT. Protein sequence: CASSEGRGGQPQHF. Based on the CDR3 plus reference TRBV2 and TRBJ1-5, the full variable domain is EPEVTQTPSHQVTQMGQEVILRCVPISNHLYFYWYRQILGQKVEFLVSFYNNEISEKSEIFDDQFSVERPDGSNFTLKIRSTKLEDSAMYFCASSEGRGGQPQHFGDGTRLSIL.